The 18 T cell receptor beta chains in this list originate from one sample, sequenced in a study of cytomegalovirus exposure and HLA in healthy donors (TCRdb year 2017). Receptor amplification or capture employed the immunoSEQ multiplex PCR assay. The multiplex PCR relied on a mix of 60 forward primers for TCR Vbeta segments and 13 reverse primers for TCR Jbeta segments. The table comes from immuneACCESS by way of TCRdb, which keeps in-frame sequences with V and J called. Part of the clones is missing from these tables; in studies checked, under half for an unresolved V gene and the rest for unknown reasons. The sample table contains a few hundred thousand clones; only one count was recorded for roughly 80% of them. The ten largest account for about 3% of the sample. Material for sequencing was PBMCs. The receptors were sampled from a man aged 30 to 45 in good health and CMV-seronegative.

This clone was picked up one time. The chain employs TRBV19 and TRBJ2-3; weak D call: TRBD2 (6 bases). Germline V gene lookup returns CDR1 LNHDA and CDR2 SQIVND (reference sequence). The CDR3 is made up of 13 amino acids. Trimming removed 9 bases at V and 5 bases at J, with 15 bases between. CDR3 coding DNA: TGTGCCAGCCGCTTAAAAGCGGGAGATACGCAGTATTTT. Translation gives CASRLKAGDTQYF.

The rearrangement links TRBV14 to TRBJ2-3, with 12 bases lining up with TRBD1. V was clipped by 3 bases and J by 5 bases; unmatched bases: 9. The CDR3 consists of 17 residues. Per the germline V gene, CDR1 is SGHDN and CDR2 is FVKESK. The chain's CDR3 is CASSQVEWDRGRDTQYF. CDR3 in DNA: TGTGCCAGCAGCCAGGTCGAGTGGGACAGGGGGCGAGATACGCAGTATTTT.

The rearrangement uses TRBV11-2 and TRBJ2-7; tentative D call: TRBD2 (6 bases). The germline gives CDR1 SGHAT, CDR2 FQNNGV. V lost 0 bases and J 5 bases, leaving 14 bases between the germline ends. The CDR3 is 15 residues long. The CDR3 bases are TGTGCCAGCAGCTTAGACGGGGGTCGAGGGGACGAGCAGTACTTC. Translated, it gives CASSLDGGRGDEQYF.

The chain uses TRBV11-2 and TRBJ2-1, with D uncertain. The CDR3 is 13 residues long. Trimming removed 1 base at V and 7 bases at J, with 8 bases between. Germline V gives CDR1 SGHAT, CDR2 FQNNGV. CDR3 protein: CASSLGQINEQFF. CDR3 nucleotides: TGTGCCAGCAGCTTAGGTCAGATTAATGAGCAGTTCTTC.

The chain combines TRBV28 with TRBJ2-5; TRBD1 aligns across 7 bases. J lost 3 bases, V lost 6 bases, and 4 bases had no gene match. Germline CDR1 and CDR2: MDHEN and SYDVKM. CDR3 length equals 13 residues. CDR3 nucleotides: TGTGCCAGCAGGGACAGGCCAGAAGAGACCCAGTACTTC. Its protein product is CASRDRPEETQYF.

The CDR3 DNA reads TGTGCCAGCAGCCAAGAGGGGCTAGCGGGGGGGCGAACAGATACGCAGTATTTT. This sequence encodes CASSQEGLAGGRTDTQYF. The chain has TRBV4-2 and TRBJ2-3; 12 positions match TRBD2. V lost 0 bases and J lost 3; bases outside the gene matches: 7. The CDR3 has 18 residues. CDR1 is LGHNA and CDR2 is YNFKEQ in the germline V gene.

The rearrangement uses TRBV9 and TRBJ2-1; the match to TRBD2 covers 9 bases. The ends lost 0 bases at V and 7 bases at J; junction bases unmatched: 5. This CDR3 is built from 15 residues. Germline V gene lookup returns CDR1 SGDLS and CDR2 YYNGEE. The CDR3, as DNA: TGTGCCAGCAGCGTAGTCGGTAGCGGGAGTAATGAGCAGTTCTTC. Translation gives CASSVVGSGSNEQFF.

This rearrangement joins TRBV27 to TRBJ2-7, with D tentatively TRBD1 (6 bases). The CDR3 is 15 amino acids. The V gene's germline CDR1 is MNHEY and CDR2 SMNVEV (reference sequence). The V gene lost 5 bases and the J gene lost 2 bases, with 16 bases spanning the gap. In nucleotides, the CDR3 is TGTGCCAGCAGTCTACAGGGTTTATCCCCCTACGAGCAGTACTTC. Translation: CASSLQGLSPYEQYF.

V gene TRBV28 combines with J gene TRBJ2-7; D perhaps matches TRBD1 (6 bases). This CDR3 is 12 amino acids long. V was clipped by 6 bases and J by 10 bases, with 16 bases between them. Germline loops: CDR1 MDHEN, CDR2 SYDVKM. Here the CDR3 DNA reads TGTGCCAGCAGCGGAACAGGGTCTATTCAGTACTTC. The encoded protein is CASSGTGSIQYF.

CDR3 DNA: TGTGCCAGCAGCCCGGCCCGGGACAGGGGCTCCTATAATTCACCCCTCCACTTT. This codes for CASSPARDRGSYNSPLHF. The chain employs TRBV5-4 and TRBJ1-6; 10 bases match TRBD1. The junction had 7 bases not matched to a gene; V was cut back by 4 bases and J by 0 bases. The CDR3 is made up of 18 amino acids. CDR1 and CDR2 from the germline V gene are SGHNT and YYREEE (reference sequence). Filled out from reference TRBV5-4 and TRBJ1-6, the complete variable domain reads ETGVTQSPTHLIKTRGQQVTLRCSSQSGHNTVSWYQQALGQGPQFIFQYYREEENGRGNFPPRFSGLQFPNYSSELNVNALELDDSALYLCASSPARDRGSYNSPLHFGNGTRLTVT.

The rearrangement uses TRBV18 and TRBJ2-4; no definite D call. The CDR3 extends over 13 amino acids. V was pared by 2 bases and J by 4 bases, with 6 bases between. In germline, CDR1 is KGHSH, CDR2 LQKENI. CDR3 loop: CASSPAGKNIQYF. As DNA, the CDR3 is TGTGCCAGCTCACCAGCAGGAAAAAACATTCAGTACTTC.

The chain is built from TRBV21-1 and TRBJ1-2; the table calls TRBD1, which could not be checked here. TRBV21-1 is a documented pseudogene. CDR3 length equals 13 residues. The DNA of the CDR3 is TGTGCCAGCAGACCCCAGGGAAACTATGGCTACACCTTC. Residues: CASRPQGNYGYTF.

The rearrangement joins TRBV5-1 to TRBJ2-7, with a weak D call TRBD2 (6 bases). Germline loops: CDR1 SGHRS, CDR2 YFSETQ. The CDR3 covers 13 residues. Trimming took 0 bases from V and 6 from J, leaving 10 bases between them. The CDR3: CASSLELASEQYF. DNA of the CDR3: TGCGCCAGCAGCTTGGAACTAGCTTCCGAGCAGTACTTC.

The chain recombines TRBV19 with TRBJ2-1, with TRBD1 as a possible D gene (6 bases). The CDR3 has 15 residues. Germline assignment: CDR1 LNHDA and CDR2 SQIVND (reference sequence). The V end lost 6 bases, the J end lost 0 bases, and 12 bases lay between the germline ends. CDR3 protein: CASRTDRSSYNEQFF. DNA for the CDR3: TGTGCCAGTAGGACCGACAGGAGCTCCTACAATGAGCAGTTCTTC.

This chain links TRBV6-1 with TRBJ2-2; 10 nucleotides match TRBD2. The ends lost 2 bases at V and 5 bases at J; junction bases unmatched: 2. Looked up from germline, CDR1 is MNHNS and CDR2 is SASEGT. This CDR3 spans 15 amino acids. The CDR3 DNA follows: TGTGCCAGCAGTGAACCGGGACTAGCGACCGGGGAGCTGTTTTTT. Encoded protein: CASSEPGLATGELFF.

The chain is built from TRBV13 and TRBJ1-4; 12 nucleotides agree with TRBD1. The V gene end was trimmed by 5 bases and the J gene end by 0 bases; junction bases not matched to a gene: 7. CDR3 length equals 18 residues. CDR1 and CDR2 from the germline V gene are PRHDT and FYEKMQ (reference sequence). CDR3 protein: CASSQGQGAGATNEKLFF. CDR3 sequence (DNA): TGTGCCAGCAGCCAGGGACAGGGGGCAGGGGCAACTAATGAAAAACTGTTTTTT.

The rearrangement joins TRBV7-9 to TRBJ2-7; TRBD2 might be the D (5 bases). The CDR3 consists of 15 residues. Germline CDR1 is SEHNR and CDR2 is FQNEAQ (reference sequence). Between the trimmed V and J ends, which lost 5 bases and 3 bases, there was a span of 17 bases. Here the CDR3 reads CASSKINGNGYEQYF. The CDR3, as DNA: TGTGCCAGCAGCAAAATCAACGGGAATGGCTACGAGCAGTACTTC.

This chain links TRBV4-2 with TRBJ2-3, with D unresolved. The CDR3 is 15 residues long. Trimming shortened V by 3 bases and J by 2 bases, and 12 bases separated the two germline ends. Germline V CDR1 and CDR2: LGHNA, YNFKEQ. This CDR3 is CASSHPDSNTDTQYF. CDR3 nucleotide sequence: TGTGCCAGCAGCCACCCTGACTCGAACACAGATACGCAGTATTTT.